A selection of T cell receptor beta chains follows, all from one sample in a study of blood T cells in healthy people across ages. TCRdb used MiXCR to reprocess the 5' RACE reads, holding one entry per CDR3 protein. The repertoire holds around 990,000 distinct CDR3 sequences, around 25% seen once, with less than 0.85% in the top ten. This sample was shared with a second study, whose subject was T cells of mothers and their children.

Sequenced input: blood. The receptors originated from a girl aged 2-9 years in good health. Both conserved end residues are part of each CDR3. Each record gives: J gene, CDR3 length, V gene, D gene, clone size, CDR3 protein, CDR3 DNA. D genes are given only for firm matches. Some rows mark clone size as missing; the rest say once, few, many or name a class of expanded clone.

J gene: TRBJ2-3; CDR3 length: 14; V gene: TRBV27; D gene: TRBD1; clone size: -; CDR3 protein: CASSITGGTDTQYF; CDR3 DNA: TGTGCCAGCAGTATCACAGGGGGCACAGATACGCAGTATTTT
J gene: TRBJ2-3; CDR3 length: 14; V gene: TRBV7-9; D gene: TRBD1; clone size: -; CDR3 protein: CASSSVQGEVTQYF; CDR3 DNA: TGTGCCAGCAGCTCCGTACAGGGGGAGGTTACGCAGTATTTT
J gene: TRBJ1-3; CDR3 length: 15; V gene: TRBV12-3/TRBV12-4; D gene: -; clone size: few; CDR3 protein: CASGTQKGSWNTIYF; CDR3 DNA: TGTGCCAGCGGCACCCAGAAAGGGTCTTGGAACACCATATATTTT
J gene: TRBJ2-3; CDR3 length: 15; V gene: TRBV7-2; D gene: TRBD2; clone size: -; CDR3 protein: CASTLSGSGTDTQYF; CDR3 DNA: TGTGCCAGCACCCTTAGCGGGAGTGGTACAGATACGCAGTATTTT
J gene: TRBJ2-7; CDR3 length: 17; V gene: TRBV4-1; D gene: TRBD1; clone size: -; CDR3 protein: CASSQGLPGQRPYEQYF; CDR3 DNA: TGCGCCAGCAGCCAGGGTTTACCGGGACAGAGACCCTACGAGCAGTACTTC
J gene: TRBJ2-3; CDR3 length: 14; V gene: TRBV6-2/TRBV6-3; D gene: -; clone size: -; CDR3 protein: CASIARIFTDAQYF; CDR3 DNA: TGTGCCAGCATCGCTAGGATTTTCACAGATGCGCAGTATTTT
J gene: TRBJ2-1; CDR3 length: 15; V gene: TRBV7-6; D gene: -; clone size: -; CDR3 protein: CASSLRVMENNEQFF; CDR3 DNA: TGTGCCAGCAGCTTAAGAGTTATGGAGAACAATGAGCAGTTCTTC
J gene: TRBJ2-5; CDR3 length: 12; V gene: TRBV29-1; D gene: TRBD2; clone size: few; CDR3 protein: CSEIRGGETQYF; CDR3 DNA: TGCAGCGAAATTCGGGGAGGGGAGACCCAGTACTTC
J gene: TRBJ2-3; CDR3 length: 15; V gene: TRBV11-2; D gene: -; clone size: few; CDR3 protein: CASSFQGPGTDTQYF; CDR3 DNA: TGTGCCAGCAGCTTTCAGGGGCCCGGCACAGATACGCAGTATTTT
J gene: TRBJ2-5; CDR3 length: 15; V gene: TRBV28; D gene: -; clone size: few; CDR3 protein: CASSLYKNPQETQYF; CDR3 DNA: TGTGCCAGCAGTTTATACAAGAATCCTCAAGAGACCCAGTACTTC
J gene: TRBJ2-1; CDR3 length: 15; V gene: TRBV7-3; D gene: TRBD2; clone size: -; CDR3 protein: CASRASGGEYNEQFF; CDR3 DNA: TGTGCCAGCAGGGCTAGCGGGGGGGAATACAATGAGCAGTTCTTC
J gene: TRBJ1-1; CDR3 length: 15; V gene: TRBV12-5; D gene: -; clone size: -; CDR3 protein: CARLPLDRLNTEAFF; CDR3 DNA: TGTGCTAGACTCCCCCTAGACAGGTTGAACACTGAAGCTTTCTTT
J gene: TRBJ2-5; CDR3 length: 13; V gene: TRBV24-1; D gene: -; clone size: -; CDR3 protein: CATSRDEYNEHFF; CDR3 DNA: TGTGCCACTTCCCGGGACGAATACAATGAGCACTTCTTC
J gene: TRBJ2-7; CDR3 length: 16; V gene: TRBV28; D gene: TRBD1; clone size: few; CDR3 protein: CASSPPWRTGYHEQYF; CDR3 DNA: TGTGCCAGCAGTCCCCCCTGGAGGACAGGGTATCACGAGCAGTACTTC
J gene: TRBJ2-5; CDR3 length: 14; V gene: TRBV10-2; D gene: -; clone size: -; CDR3 protein: CASSESKGAGTQYF; CDR3 DNA: TGCGCCAGCAGTGAGTCGAAAGGGGCCGGGACCCAGTACTTC
J gene: TRBJ2-1; CDR3 length: 16; V gene: TRBV24-1; D gene: TRBD2; clone size: -; CDR3 protein: CATSDPGTSGVWEQFF; CDR3 DNA: TGTGCCACCAGTGATCCCGGGACTAGCGGGGTCTGGGAGCAGTTCTTC
J gene: TRBJ2-6; CDR3 length: 16; V gene: TRBV12-3/TRBV12-4; D gene: -; clone size: -; CDR3 protein: CASSATPDSGANVLTF; CDR3 DNA: TGTGCCAGCAGTGCGACCCCGGACTCTGGGGCCAACGTCCTGACTTTC
J gene: TRBJ2-1; CDR3 length: 15; V gene: TRBV13; D gene: -; clone size: -; CDR3 protein: CASSFRTDFDNEQFF; CDR3 DNA: TGTGCCAGCAGCTTCCGGACAGATTTTGACAATGAGCAGTTCTTC
J gene: TRBJ2-1; CDR3 length: 17; V gene: TRBV27; D gene: -; clone size: -; CDR3 protein: CASSSPTRDILYNEQFF; CDR3 DNA: TGTGCCAGCAGCTCTCCGACCCGGGACATTTTATACAATGAGCAGTTCTTC
J gene: TRBJ2-7; CDR3 length: 17; V gene: TRBV11-1; D gene: -; clone size: few; CDR3 protein: CASSFLTGASAAYEQYF; CDR3 DNA: TGTGCCAGCAGCTTTCTGACGGGGGCTAGCGCAGCCTACGAGCAGTACTTC
J gene: TRBJ1-2; CDR3 length: 13; V gene: TRBV29-1; D gene: -; clone size: -; CDR3 protein: CSVEGAWGVGYTF; CDR3 DNA: TGCAGCGTTGAAGGGGCCTGGGGGGTTGGCTACACCTTC
J gene: TRBJ2-7; CDR3 length: 13; V gene: TRBV3-1; D gene: TRBD2; clone size: -; CDR3 protein: CASKGLAVHEQYF; CDR3 DNA: TGTGCCAGCAAGGGACTAGCGGTCCACGAGCAGTACTTC
J gene: TRBJ1-4; CDR3 length: 12; V gene: TRBV10-3; D gene: -; clone size: -; CDR3 protein: CAISEIGEKLFF; CDR3 DNA: TGTGCCATCAGTGAAATAGGTGAAAAACTGTTTTTT
J gene: TRBJ2-7; CDR3 length: 13; V gene: TRBV20-1; D gene: -; clone size: -; CDR3 protein: CSARGANSYEQYF; CDR3 DNA: TGCAGTGCTAGAGGGGCAAACTCCTACGAGCAGTACTTC
J gene: TRBJ2-5; CDR3 length: 15; V gene: TRBV12-3/TRBV12-4; D gene: -; clone size: -; CDR3 protein: CASSLMQITQETQYF; CDR3 DNA: TGTGCCAGCAGTTTAATGCAGATAACCCAAGAGACCCAGTACTTC
J gene: TRBJ2-5; CDR3 length: 13; V gene: TRBV29-1; D gene: TRBD1; clone size: few; CDR3 protein: CSAKGQGQETQYF; CDR3 DNA: TGCAGCGCCAAGGGACAGGGACAAGAGACCCAGTACTTC
J gene: TRBJ2-3; CDR3 length: 16; V gene: TRBV18; D gene: -; clone size: few; CDR3 protein: CASSPLTPDLTDTQYF; CDR3 DNA: TGTGCCAGCTCCCCCCTGACGCCCGACCTCACAGATACGCAGTATTTT
J gene: TRBJ2-5; CDR3 length: 15; V gene: TRBV14; D gene: -; clone size: -; CDR3 protein: CASSLRLAHGETQYF; CDR3 DNA: TGTGCCAGCAGCTTGCGACTGGCTCATGGGGAGACCCAGTACTTC
J gene: TRBJ2-5; CDR3 length: 15; V gene: TRBV19; D gene: -; clone size: -; CDR3 protein: CASSIDLRLAETQYF; CDR3 DNA: TGTGCCAGTAGTATAGATCTGCGGCTAGCGGAGACCCAGTACTTC
J gene: TRBJ2-1; CDR3 length: 15; V gene: TRBV27; D gene: TRBD1; clone size: -; CDR3 protein: CASSFVGQGDNEQFF; CDR3 DNA: TGTGCCAGCAGTTTTGTGGGACAGGGGGACAATGAGCAGTTCTTC
J gene: TRBJ2-7; CDR3 length: 15; V gene: TRBV4-1; D gene: TRBD1; clone size: once; CDR3 protein: CASSPMPGQGYEQYF; CDR3 DNA: TGCGCCAGCAGCCCAATGCCGGGACAGGGGTACGAGCAGTACTTC
J gene: TRBJ1-4; CDR3 length: 12; V gene: TRBV28; D gene: -; clone size: -; CDR3 protein: CASSGQGLELFF; CDR3 DNA: TGTGCCAGCAGCGGCCAGGGGTTGGAACTGTTTTTT
J gene: TRBJ2-1; CDR3 length: 15; V gene: TRBV20-1; D gene: TRBD2; clone size: few; CDR3 protein: CSAIDRREGHDEQFF; CDR3 DNA: TGCAGTGCTATAGATCGGCGGGAGGGCCACGATGAGCAGTTCTTC
J gene: TRBJ2-1; CDR3 length: 16; V gene: TRBV12-3/TRBV12-4; D gene: TRBD2; clone size: few; CDR3 protein: CASSQTSPIPYNEQFF; CDR3 DNA: TGTGCCAGCAGTCAGACTAGCCCGATCCCTTACAATGAGCAGTTCTTC
J gene: TRBJ2-5; CDR3 length: 13; V gene: TRBV4-1; D gene: -; clone size: many; CDR3 protein: CASSQGLLETQYF; CDR3 DNA: TGTGCCAGCAGCCAGGGACTTCTAGAGACCCAGTACTTC
J gene: TRBJ2-1; CDR3 length: 15; V gene: TRBV15; D gene: -; clone size: -; CDR3 protein: CATSRAAGWVNEQFF; CDR3 DNA: TGTGCCACCAGCAGAGCCGCAGGGTGGGTAAATGAGCAGTTCTTC
J gene: TRBJ1-1; CDR3 length: 13; V gene: TRBV7-9; D gene: -; clone size: -; CDR3 protein: CASSPFMNTEAFF; CDR3 DNA: TGTGCCAGCAGCCCATTTATGAACACTGAAGCTTTCTTT
J gene: TRBJ2-1; CDR3 length: 16; V gene: TRBV15; D gene: TRBD2; clone size: -; CDR3 protein: CATSRTSGGTYNEQFF; CDR3 DNA: TGTGCCACCAGCAGAACTAGCGGGGGGACCTACAATGAGCAGTTCTTC
J gene: TRBJ2-3; CDR3 length: 15; V gene: TRBV20-1; D gene: -; clone size: few; CDR3 protein: CSLELGHGDTDTQYF; CDR3 DNA: TGCAGTTTGGAATTGGGACACGGAGACACAGATACGCAGTATTTT
J gene: TRBJ2-5; CDR3 length: 11; V gene: TRBV29-1; D gene: -; clone size: once; CDR3 protein: CSVWVQETQYF; CDR3 DNA: TGCAGCGTTTGGGTACAAGAGACCCAGTACTTC
J gene: TRBJ2-7; CDR3 length: 16; V gene: TRBV4-1; D gene: -; clone size: -; CDR3 protein: CASSQDPGPPGHEQYF; CDR3 DNA: TGCGCCAGCAGCCAAGATCCTGGGCCCCCTGGGCACGAGCAGTACTTC
J gene: TRBJ2-5; CDR3 length: 14; V gene: TRBV12-3/TRBV12-4; D gene: -; clone size: many; CDR3 protein: CASSFSNLEETQYF; CDR3 DNA: TGTGCCAGCAGTTTCTCTAACTTGGAGGAGACCCAGTACTTC
J gene: TRBJ2-1; CDR3 length: 16; V gene: TRBV12-3/TRBV12-4; D gene: -; clone size: few; CDR3 protein: CASSRPLVTEYNEQFF; CDR3 DNA: TGTGCCAGCAGTCGCCCCTTAGTGACCGAGTACAATGAGCAGTTCTTC
J gene: TRBJ2-1; CDR3 length: 13; V gene: TRBV7-2; D gene: TRBD2; clone size: many; CDR3 protein: CASSTGGWNEQFF; CDR3 DNA: TGTGCCAGCAGCACGGGGGGGTGGAATGAGCAGTTCTTC
J gene: TRBJ1-4; CDR3 length: 12; V gene: TRBV6-5; D gene: -; clone size: few; CDR3 protein: CASCSSGGELFF; CDR3 DNA: TGTGCCAGCTGCTCCTCCGGTGGGGAACTGTTTTTT
J gene: TRBJ2-5; CDR3 length: 14; V gene: TRBV12-3/TRBV12-4; D gene: -; clone size: few; CDR3 protein: CASSLIDLGETQYF; CDR3 DNA: TGTGCCAGCAGTTTAATCGATTTGGGAGAGACCCAGTACTTC
J gene: TRBJ2-3; CDR3 length: 16; V gene: TRBV7-9; D gene: -; clone size: -; CDR3 protein: CASSSSGVADLDTQYF; CDR3 DNA: TGTGCCAGCAGCAGCTCGGGAGTGGCTGACCTAGATACGCAGTATTTT